The 21 T cell receptor beta chains below come from one sample, sequenced in a study of blood T cell repertoires in COVID-19. The table came from immunoSEQ multiplex PCR; TCRdb's copy has only in-frame clones and leaves some out. The table shows 110,000 to 150,000 clones, with 84% occurring only once. Source material: peripheral blood. The receptor set was obtained from a human donor in a cohort sampled during active COVID-19.

This chain's CDR3 is CASSLRGGELFF. CDR3 DNA sequence: TGTGCCAGCAGCTTGAGGGGCGGGGAGCTGTTTTTT. The chain recombines TRBV5-5 with TRBJ2-2; tentatively, D is TRBD1 (5 bases). The length of the CDR3 is 12 residues. V shed 1 base and J shed 7 bases, with 5 bases lying between them. The germline CDR1 and CDR2 sequences are SGHKS and YYEKEE (reference sequence).

The rearrangement joins TRBV7-9 to TRBJ2-1; 7 bases are a match to TRBD2. The germline V gene has CDR1 SEHNR and CDR2 FQNEAQ (reference sequence). Trimming at V came to 5 bases and at J to 7 bases, leaving 5 bases not matched to a gene. The CDR3 extends over 13 amino acids. CDR3 nucleotides: TGTGCCAGCAGCGCGCTAGCGGTTAATGAGCAGTTCTTC. Translation: CASSALAVNEQFF.

The chain combines TRBV5-5 with TRBJ2-3; D is possibly TRBD1 (6 bases). Trimming pared 4 bases from V and 0 bases from J, leaving 15 bases between. The CDR3 is 16 residues long. In germline, CDR1 is SGHKS, CDR2 YYEKEE (reference sequence). Here the CDR3 DNA reads TGTGCCAGCAGCGACCCCGGACAGAGAAGCACAGATACGCAGTATTTT. Encoded protein: CASSDPGQRSTDTQYF.

The rearrangement uses TRBV11-2 and TRBJ2-7, with TRBD2 matching over 11 bases. Germline V CDR1 and CDR2: SGHAT, FQNNGV. V was pared by 5 bases and J by 3 bases, with 3 bases of the junction left unmatched. CDR3 length: 14 residues. The CDR3 DNA reads as TGTGCCAGCAGCCCTAGCGGGAGGTTCTACGAGCAGTACGTC. As protein: CASSPSGRFYEQYV.

The rearrangement joins TRBV5-1 to TRBJ2-2; D gene ambiguous. CDR3 size: 17 residues. Germline CDR1 and CDR2: SGHRS and YFSETQ. V gave up 0 bases and J gave up 4 bases, with 16 bases separating them. CDR3 bases: TGCGCCAGCAGCTTGGGAGGTGGCGGAACCTCCACCGGGGAGCTGTTTTTT. It specifies CASSLGGGGTSTGELFF.

The J gene is TRBJ1-1, the V gene TRBV12-3 or TRBV12-4, with TRBD1 matching over 7 bases. CDR3 size: 13 residues. V lost 6 bases, J lost 4 bases, and 5 bases stayed unmatched. CDR3 in DNA: TGTGCCAGCAGGGGAGCAGGGGGCACTGAAGCTTTCTTT. Residues: CASRGAGGTEAFF.

This clone was seen only once. V and J are TRBV7-3 and TRBJ2-1, with D perhaps matching TRBD2 (5 bases). The CDR3 spans 16 residues. Germline CDR1 and CDR2: SGHTA and FQGTGA. V lost 4 bases and J 1 base, leaving 14 bases between the germline ends. The CDR3 bases are TGTGCCAGCAGCTCAAAAGCGGCTCCATCCTACAATGAGCAGTTCTTC. Translating it yields CASSSKAAPSYNEQFF.

The gene calls are TRBV20-1 and TRBJ2-1; 8 nucleotides line up with TRBD2. The CDR3 sequence is 11 residues long. Germline CDR1 and CDR2: DFQATT and SNEGSKA (reference sequence). Unmatched junction bases numbered 5, after V lost 6 bases and J lost 10 bases. The CDR3 spells CSAGGLGEQFF. In DNA form, the CDR3 reads TGCAGTGCCGGGGGACTAGGAGAGCAGTTCTTC.

The chain joins TRBV12-3 or TRBV12-4 to TRBJ2-4; D ambiguous. CDR3 length: 11 residues. The V end lost 10 bases, the J end lost 0 bases, and 4 bases lay between the germline ends. The CDR3 bases are TGTGCCACCGGAGCCAAAAACATTCAGTACTTC. Residues: CATGAKNIQYF.

The rearrangement links TRBV29-1 to TRBJ2-6; TRBD1 matches 11 bases. This CDR3 spans 15 amino acids. V lost 6 bases and J lost 2; bases outside the gene matches: 3. Germline loops: CDR1 SQVTM, CDR2 ANQGSEA. The CDR3 reads CSVGQGGTGANVLTF. The CDR3 nucleotides are TGCAGCGTGGGACAGGGGGGAACTGGGGCCAACGTCCTGACTTTC.

The J gene is TRBJ1-4, the V gene TRBV7-2; D remains unclear. The germline CDR1 and CDR2 sequences are SGHTA and FQGNSA. This CDR3 has 13 amino acids. V lost 6 bases and J lost 10, with 15 bases in between. The CDR3 loop is CASRDSTVGKLFF. The CDR3 DNA reads as TGTGCCAGCAGAGACTCGACGGTCGGAAAACTGTTTTTT.

The chain is built from TRBV24-1 and TRBJ2-2; 12 bases are a match to TRBD1. With V trimmed by 3 bases and J by 4 bases, 8 bases remained unmatched. The CDR3 extends over 18 amino acids. CDR1 and CDR2 (germline): KGHDR, SFDVKD. CDR3 bases: TGTGCCACCAGTGATACTGGGGGGGGACAGGGGGCCACCGGGGAGCTGTTTTTT. Translation: CATSDTGGGQGATGELFF.

The chain recombines TRBV7-2 with TRBJ2-3; the match to TRBD1 covers 8 bases. The CDR3 is 15 residues long. Germline lookup yields CDR1 SGHTA and CDR2 FQGNSA. Trimming cost V 5 bases and J 1 base; bases outside gene matches: 5. The CDR3 protein is CASSPTGGGTDTQYF. In nucleotides, the CDR3 is TGTGCCAGCAGCCCCACAGGGGGAGGCACAGATACGCAGTATTTT.

V is TRBV5-8 and J is TRBJ2-7; TRBD2 agrees at 14 bases. J was trimmed by 7 bases and V by 4 bases; bases with no gene match: 22. Per germline, CDR1 SGHTS and CDR2 YDEGEE. This CDR3 spans 20 amino acids. CDR3 residues: CASSRWGGGTSGRLGREQYV. The CDR3 nucleotides read TGTGCCAGCAGCCGATGGGGGGGCGGGACTAGCGGGAGATTGGGTCGTGAGCAGTACGTC.

V gene TRBV3-1 (or the pseudogene TRBV3-2) combines with J gene TRBJ2-5; no firm D call. Germline V gene lookup returns CDR1 LGHDT and CDR2 YNNKEL (reference sequence). V lost 3 bases to trimming and J lost 5 bases, with 7 bases between them. This CDR3 comprises 12 residues. The CDR3 DNA reads TGTGCCAGCAGCCATTCTCGGGAGACCCAGTACTTC. Its translation is CASSHSRETQYF.

The chain carries TRBV19 and TRBJ1-6, with D perhaps matching TRBD1 (5 bases). The germline V gene has CDR1 LNHDA and CDR2 SQIVND (reference sequence). V lost 1 base to trimming and J lost 8 bases, with 24 bases between them. This CDR3 has 19 amino acids. The CDR3 region has the DNA TGTGCCAGTAGTATAGGAGGAATACCCCATCTCATAGGGGATTCACCCCTCCACTTT. Its protein product is CASSIGGIPHLIGDSPLHF. Full variable domain (remainder filled in from reference TRBV19 and TRBJ1-6): DGGITQSPKYLFRKEGQNVTLSCEQNLNHDAMYWYRQDPGQGLRLIYYSQIVNDFQKGDIAEGYSVSREKKESFPLTVTSAQKNPTAFYLCASSIGGIPHLIGDSPLHFGNGTRLTVT.

The table lists this clone with a few counts. This chain uses TRBV4-3 with TRBJ1-3; TRBD1 matches at 7 bases. CDR1 is LGHNA, CDR2 YSLEER, per germline. The V segment lost 1 base and the J segment 6 bases; nucleotides outside the gene matches: 6. CDR3 length: 15 residues. CDR3 DNA: TGCGCCAGCAGCCAAGGACAGGGATTAGCAAACACCATATATTTT. As protein: CASSQGQGLANTIYF.

The V and J genes are TRBV5-1 and TRBJ2-7, with TRBD2 matching over 8 bases. V trimming: 5 bases; J trimming: 6 bases; junction bases outside the gene matches: 7. The CDR3 covers 13 residues. Germline assignment: CDR1 SGHRS and CDR2 YFSETQ. Written as DNA, the CDR3 is TGCGCCAGCAGGGGCGGGGGGTCTAGCGAGCAGTACTTC. This encodes CASRGGGSSEQYF.

The chain links TRBV7-9 to TRBJ2-1, with TRBD2 matching 13 bases. Germline V gene data show CDR1 as SEHNR and CDR2 as FQNEAQ (reference sequence). The V and J ends lost 5 bases and 7 bases, in that order; junction bases with no gene match: 5. This CDR3 spans 15 amino acids. The CDR3 DNA follows: TGTGCCAGCAGCGCGGGACTAGCGGGAATTAATGAGCAGTTCTTC. It specifies CASSAGLAGINEQFF.

This clone was picked up a small number of times. J is TRBJ2-7 and V is TRBV9; TRBD1 agrees at 9 bases. The CDR3 length is 14 residues. With V trimmed by 3 bases and J by 3 bases, 4 bases remained unmatched. Germline V gene sequence: CDR1 SGDLS, CDR2 YYNGEE. The CDR3 nucleotides read TGTGCCAGCAGCGCGGGACAGGGAATCTACGAGCAGTACTTC. Its protein is CASSAGQGIYEQYF.

V usage is TRBV7-2 and J usage is TRBJ2-2, with unresolved D. V lost 3 bases and J 1 base, leaving 3 bases between the germline ends. CDR1 is SGHTA, CDR2 FQGNSA, per germline. This CDR3 region has 13 residues. The CDR3 coding sequence is TGTGCCAGCAGCTTTCTGAACACCGGGGAGCTGTTTTTT. Protein product: CASSFLNTGELFF.